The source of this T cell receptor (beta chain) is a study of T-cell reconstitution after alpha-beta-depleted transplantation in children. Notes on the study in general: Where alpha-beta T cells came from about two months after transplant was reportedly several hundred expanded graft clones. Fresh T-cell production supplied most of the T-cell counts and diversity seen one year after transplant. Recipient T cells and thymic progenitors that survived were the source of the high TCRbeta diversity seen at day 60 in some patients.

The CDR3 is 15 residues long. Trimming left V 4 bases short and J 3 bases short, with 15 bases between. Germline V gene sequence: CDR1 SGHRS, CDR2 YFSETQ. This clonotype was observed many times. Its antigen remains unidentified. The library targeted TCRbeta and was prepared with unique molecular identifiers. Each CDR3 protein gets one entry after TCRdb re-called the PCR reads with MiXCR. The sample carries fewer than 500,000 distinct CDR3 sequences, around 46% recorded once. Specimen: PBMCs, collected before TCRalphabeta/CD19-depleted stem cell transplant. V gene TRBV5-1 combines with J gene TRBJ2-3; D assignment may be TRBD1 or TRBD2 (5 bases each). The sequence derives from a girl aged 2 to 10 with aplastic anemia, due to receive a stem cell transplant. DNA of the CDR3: TGCGCCAGCAGCGCGATGGGGCGGGTGACAGATACGCAGTATTTT. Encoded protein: CASSAMGRVTDTQYF. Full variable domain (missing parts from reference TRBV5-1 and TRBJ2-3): KAGVTQTPRYLIKTRGQQVTLSCSPISGHRSVSWYQQTPGQGLQFLFEYFSETQRNKGNFPGRFSGRQFSNSRSEMNVSTLELGDSALYLCASSAMGRVTDTQYFGPGTRLTVL.